The clone carrying this TCR beta chain was recorded once. Its antigen is still unknown. This record belongs to a study of T cell responses to AZD1222 COVID-19 vaccine. Findings and limits, study-wide: There were repertoire samples only from the period after the peak T cell response.

The CDR3 has 13 residues. From germline, CDR1 is MNHEY and CDR2 SMNVEV (reference sequence). V lost 8 bases and J lost 10, with 15 bases in between. Profiling relied on immunoSEQ multiplex PCR, and the TCRdb table lists in-frame clones only, not all of them. The repertoire holds some 100,000 clones, roughly 87% seen once, with roughly 5% in the top ten. The genes are TRBV27 and TRBJ1-6, with a weak D call TRBD1 (6 bases). Sequences were derived from peripheral blood, sampled on day 0 of AZD1222 vaccination. The TCR originated in an adult in good health. This CDR3 reads CASGSGQQSPLHF. In nucleotides, the CDR3 is TGTGCCAGCGGCTCAGGACAGCAATCACCCCTCCACTTT.